Listed here are 26 T cell receptor beta chains from one sample, sequenced in a study of monozygotic twins with cystic fibrosis. TCRdb keeps only in-frame clones here, not all; method: immunoSEQ multiplex PCR. The sample has about 10,000 clones; approximately 99.4% are singletons. Sequenced material: blood. Receptors originate from a man younger than 30 with cystic fibrosis.

The chain carries TRBV7-9 and TRBJ2-2; D is perhaps TRBD2 (5 bases). Germline CDR1 is SEHNR and CDR2 is FQNEAQ (reference sequence). This CDR3 region has 19 residues. Trimming removed 2 bases at V and 1 base at J, with 20 bases between. The CDR3 coding sequence is TGTGCCAGCAGCTTAACCCGGAGCCCGAATGGACTGAACACCGGGGAGCTGTTTTTT. Residues: CASSLTRSPNGLNTGELFF.

This clone has a single count. J is TRBJ2-7 and V is TRBV6-5, with 8 positions matching TRBD2. The CDR3 has 13 amino acids. In germline, CDR1 is MNHEY, CDR2 SVGAGI. Trimming cost V 7 bases and J 6 bases; bases outside gene matches: 8. The CDR3 here is CASKGLAATEQYF. Written as DNA, the CDR3 is TGTGCCAGCAAAGGACTAGCTGCGACCGAGCAGTACTTC.

The gene calls are TRBV30 and TRBJ1-2; 7 bases agree with TRBD1. This CDR3 has 12 residues. In germline, CDR1 is GTSNPN, CDR2 SVGIG (reference sequence). Trimming took 6 bases from V and 6 from J; bases not matched to a gene: 7. The CDR3 DNA sequence: TGTGCCTGTAGGACAGGTAGCGATGGCTACACCTTC. This sequence encodes CACRTGSDGYTF. Full variable domain (remainder filled in from reference TRBV30 and TRBJ1-2): SQTIHQWPATLVQPVGSPLSLECTVEGTSNPNLYWYRQAAGRGLQLLFYSVGIGQISSEVPQNLSASRPQDRQFILSSKKLLLSDSGFYLCACRTGSDGYTFGSGTRLTVV.

The V gene is TRBV19, the J gene TRBJ1-1, with no clear D. Trimming removed 1 base at V and 1 base at J, with 4 bases between. Germline CDR1 is LNHDA and CDR2 is SQIVND (reference sequence). The CDR3 contains 13 residues. The CDR3 DNA reads TGTGCCAGTAGTATAGCCCGGAACACTGAAGCTTTCTTT. Protein sequence: CASSIARNTEAFF.

This rearrangement joins TRBV30 to TRBJ1-4; D perhaps matches TRBD1 (5 bases). This CDR3 is 13 amino acids long. Trimming took 7 bases from V and 4 from J, leaving 13 bases between them. The germline V gene encodes CDR1 GTSNPN and CDR2 SVGIG (reference sequence). This chain's CDR3 is CALGPRFNEKLFF. Here the CDR3 DNA reads TGTGCCTTGGGACCGCGCTTTAATGAAAAACTGTTTTTT.

This clone was seen only once. This CDR3 is CAWSKRRVGNIQYF. The CDR3 DNA follows: TGTGCCTGGAGTAAACGGCGGGTAGGAAACATTCAGTACTTC. V and J are TRBV30 and TRBJ2-4, with D possibly matching TRBD2 (5 bases). The CDR3 consists of 14 residues. Per germline, CDR1 GTSNPN and CDR2 SVGIG (reference sequence). With 2 bases removed from V and 6 bases from J, the gap between germline ends came to 14 bases.

The rearrangement links TRBV30 to TRBJ1-2, with D tentatively TRBD1 (5 bases). V was cut by 1 base and J by 8 bases, with 20 bases left in between. The V gene's germline CDR1 is GTSNPN and CDR2 SVGIG (reference sequence). CDR3 length: 15 residues. The CDR3 loop reads CAWSANIGGSKGYTF. Written as DNA, the CDR3 is TGTGCCTGGAGTGCCAACATCGGGGGATCGAAGGGCTACACCTTC.

The rearrangement uses TRBV5-1 and TRBJ2-5; maybe TRBD1 (5 bases). This CDR3 spans 14 amino acids. CDR1 is SGHRS, CDR2 YFSETQ, per germline. V lost 0 bases and J 0 bases, leaving 6 bases between the germline ends. Here the CDR3 DNA reads TGCGCCAGCAGCTTGGAACAGGACCAAGAGACCCAGTACTTC. Protein product: CASSLEQDQETQYF.

The V and J genes are TRBV19 and TRBJ1-3; 8 bases line up with TRBD1. CDR3 size: 16 residues. Germline CDR1 LNHDA, CDR2 SQIVND (reference sequence). V shed 8 bases and J 0 bases; nucleotides not matched to a gene: 9. CDR3 loop: CASHRDRPASGNTIYF. CDR3 sequence (DNA): TGTGCCAGTCACCGGGACAGGCCCGCCTCTGGAAACACCATATATTTT.

V usage is TRBV2 and J usage is TRBJ2-1; possibly TRBD2 for D (5 bases). Germline CDR1 is SNHLY and CDR2 is FYNNEI. This CDR3 is built from 13 residues. Trimming took 4 bases from V and 6 from J, leaving 10 bases between them. The CDR3 bases are TGTGCCAGCAGTGCGGACTTCTCCAATGAGCAGTTCTTC. Translation gives CASSADFSNEQFF.

This sequence joins TRBV18 and TRBJ1-2, with D uncertain. Per the germline V gene, CDR1 is KGHSH and CDR2 is LQKENI. V lost 0 bases to trimming and J lost 1 base, with 9 bases between them. The CDR3 covers 15 residues. CDR3 nucleotide sequence: TGTGCCAGCTCACCACCTAGACAATTTAACTATGGCTACACCTTC. It translates to CASSPPRQFNYGYTF.

J is TRBJ1-1 and V is TRBV7-9; TRBD1 agrees at 10 bases. Germline CDR1 reads SEHNR; CDR2 reads FQNEAQ (reference sequence). The trim removed 4 bases at V and 4 bases at J, leaving 3 bases unmatched. CDR3 size: 14 residues. The CDR3 DNA is TGTGCCAGCAGCTGGACAGGGGGTGGCACTGAAGCTTTCTTT. Protein product: CASSWTGGGTEAFF.

The chain combines TRBV5-4 with TRBJ1-4; no clear D. The CDR3 loop spans 13 amino acids. Germline CDR1 SGHNT, CDR2 YYREEE (reference sequence). The V end was cut by 4 bases, the J end by 8 bases, with 12 bases between. CDR3 region: CASSGNQQEKLFF. In DNA, the CDR3 is TGTGCCAGCAGCGGAAACCAACAAGAAAAACTGTTTTTT. The whole variable domain, filled in from reference TRBV5-4 and TRBJ1-4, reads ETGVTQSPTHLIKTRGQQVTLRCSSQSGHNTVSWYQQALGQGPQFIFQYYREEENGRGNFPPRFSGLQFPNYSSELNVNALELDDSALYLCASSGNQQEKLFFGSGTQLSVL.

This chain connects TRBV2 to TRBJ1-4; D is unresolved. Between the trimmed V and J ends, which lost 8 bases and 7 bases, there was a span of 11 bases. CDR1 and CDR2 from the germline V gene are SNHLY and FYNNEI. The CDR3 is 12 residues long. CDR3 protein: CASQLGGEKLFF. The CDR3, as DNA: TGTGCCAGCCAGCTTGGTGGTGAAAAACTGTTTTTT.

The rearrangement joins TRBV25-1 to TRBJ1-1; tentative D call: TRBD1 (6 bases). The V and J ends lost 7 bases and 5 bases respectively, with 11 bases between them. From germline, CDR1 is MGHDK and CDR2 SYGVNS. The CDR3 covers 12 residues. This CDR3 reads CASKQGWTEAFF. CDR3 nucleotides: TGTGCCAGCAAACAGGGTTGGACTGAAGCTTTCTTT. Filled out from reference TRBV25-1 and TRBJ1-1, the complete variable domain reads EADIYQTPRYLVIGTGKKITLECSQTMGHDKMYWYQQDPGMELHLIHYSYGVNSTEKGDLSSESTVSRIRTEHFPLTLESARPSHTSQYLCASKQGWTEAFFGQGTRLTVV.

The rearrangement uses TRBV14 and TRBJ2-1; TRBD2 matches 8 bases. The CDR3 totals 16 residues. J lost 8 bases, V lost 1 base, and 10 bases had no gene match. The germline V gene has CDR1 SGHDN and CDR2 FVKESK. In nucleotides, the CDR3 is TGTGCCAGCAGCCAAGGAATAGCGGGGTGGTGGGATGAGCAGTTCTTC. It codes for CASSQGIAGWWDEQFF.

V usage is TRBV6-5 and J usage is TRBJ2-4; D may be TRBD2 (5 bases). Trimming cost V 0 bases and J 0 bases, with 6 bases left between them. The CDR3 is 15 residues long. Germline loops: CDR1 MNHEY, CDR2 SVGAGI. The CDR3 here is CASSYSRVAKNIQYF. The CDR3 DNA reads as TGTGCCAGCAGTTACTCGCGGGTAGCCAAAAACATTCAGTACTTC.

The chain is built from TRBV5-4 and TRBJ2-5, with 9 bases fitting TRBD1. The CDR3 consists of 17 residues. Unmatched junction bases numbered 7, after V lost 0 bases and J lost 1 base. Per the germline V gene, CDR1 is SGHNT and CDR2 is YYREEE (reference sequence). As DNA, the CDR3 is TGTGCCAGCAGCTTGGGCCCGGGACAGGGACTCCAAGAGACCCAGTACTTC. Protein product: CASSLGPGQGLQETQYF.

The chain carries TRBV5-1 and TRBJ2-1; D may be TRBD2 (7 bases). With 0 bases removed from V and 8 bases from J, the gap between germline ends came to 12 bases. This CDR3 has 14 residues. Germline values: CDR1 SGHRS, CDR2 YFSETQ. The CDR3 DNA reads TGCGCCAGCAGCTTGGTTGGGGGGGCCCATGAGCAGTTCTTC. Its protein product is CASSLVGGAHEQFF.

This sequence joins TRBV6-5 and TRBJ1-1, with D unresolved. V was cut by 4 bases and J by 3 bases, with 12 bases left in between. CDR1 is MNHEY and CDR2 is SVGAGI in the germline V gene. CDR3 length equals 14 residues. The CDR3 reads CASSSGPLDTEAFF. CDR3 DNA: TGTGCCAGCAGTTCCGGGCCATTAGACACTGAAGCTTTCTTT.

The chain combines TRBV30 with TRBJ1-2; no clear D. Trimming cost V 5 bases and J 2 bases, with 6 bases left between them. Germline-derived CDR1 and CDR2 are GTSNPN and SVGIG (reference sequence). There are 11 residues in the CDR3. The CDR3: CAWGRNYGYTF. DNA for the CDR3: TGTGCCTGGGGCCGCAACTATGGCTACACCTTC.

This clone was seen a few times. This rearrangement joins TRBV30 to TRBJ1-5; D call uncertain. Per germline, CDR1 GTSNPN and CDR2 SVGIG (reference sequence). CDR3 length: 12 residues. Trimming removed 3 bases from V and 6 bases from J, with 9 bases in between. The CDR3 here is CAWSSSGQPQHF. The CDR3 DNA reads as TGTGCCTGGAGCAGTTCAGGTCAGCCCCAGCATTTT.

The rearrangement links TRBV4-3 to TRBJ1-4; 9 bases line up with TRBD1. Germline assignment: CDR1 LGHNA and CDR2 YSLEER. Trimming at V came to 5 bases and at J to 8 bases, leaving 18 bases not matched to a gene. CDR3 length: 18 residues. Here the CDR3 DNA reads TGCGCCAGCAGCTCCACAGGGGGCGCAACTTCGGGATCGGAAAAACTGTTTTTT. Amino acid sequence: CASSSTGGATSGSEKLFF.

The chain couples TRBV29-1 to TRBJ2-1; possibly TRBD1 or TRBD2 for D (6 bases each). CDR1 and CDR2 (germline): SQVTM, ANQGSEA. The CDR3 covers 17 residues. The ends were cut back, 5 bases at V and 0 bases at J, with 20 bases in the middle. The CDR3 spells CSVRDIHYGSSYNEQFF. As DNA, the CDR3 is TGCAGCGTTCGGGACATACATTACGGGAGCTCCTACAATGAGCAGTTCTTC.

The V and J genes are TRBV30 and TRBJ2-7; 7 bases are shared with TRBD1. CDR1 is GTSNPN and CDR2 is SVGIG in the germline V gene (reference sequence). Trimming removed 3 bases from V and 7 bases from J; junction bases left unmatched: 9. This CDR3 has 13 amino acids. The CDR3 reads CAWSTQGSQEQYF. The CDR3 region has the DNA TGTGCCTGGAGCACACAGGGGTCTCAGGAGCAGTACTTC. Full variable domain (outside the CDR3, taken from reference TRBV30 and TRBJ2-7): SQTIHQWPATLVQPVGSPLSLECTVEGTSNPNLYWYRQAAGRGLQLLFYSVGIGQISSEVPQNLSASRPQDRQFILSSKKLLLSDSGFYLCAWSTQGSQEQYFGPGTRLTVT.

V is TRBV15 and J is TRBJ2-5; maybe TRBD1 (7 bases). The ends were cut back, 7 bases at V and 3 bases at J, with 18 bases in the middle. This CDR3 has 15 amino acids. Germline V gene lookup returns CDR1 LNHNV and CDR2 YYDKDF (reference sequence). As DNA, the CDR3 is TGTGCCACCAACCCTAGAGGGGGCGGGAAAGAGACCCAGTACTTC. Protein: CATNPRGGGKETQYF.